The clone carrying this T cell receptor beta chain was found many times. CDR1 is SGHDN and CDR2 is FVKESK in the germline V gene. CDR3 length: 15 residues. V dropped 0 bases and J dropped 7; count of bases not matched to a gene: 7. The data are from a study of blood T cells in healthy people across ages. Combining a sample-barcoded 5' primer with a J-beta primer mix, a second PCR ran for 7 to 11 cycles. Each cDNA molecule was tagged by a template-switch adaptor that had 12 random nucleotides. TCRdb called the 5' RACE reads again in MiXCR, with one record for every CDR3 protein. Among around 1.7 million distinct CDR3 sequences, 28% were seen once, and the ten largest hold 7.7%.

The TCR originated in a woman aged 25 to 45 in good health. This chain joins TRBV14 and TRBJ1-2, with 8 bases matching TRBD1. Sequenced sample: blood. DNA of the CDR3: TGTGCCAGCAGCCAAGAGACCAGGGGGCCACGTGGCTACACCTTC. This translates into CASSQETRGPRGYTF.